Each of the 27 T cell receptor beta chains below was sequenced from the same sample in a study of OX40 agonist ivuxolimab in advanced cancers. Measured with immunoSEQ multiplex PCR; TCRdb has only the in-frame clones, and not every one. The table has almost 45,000 clones, approximately 85% seen once; the top ten hold more than 15%. The source material was CD4+ or CD8+ T cells sorted from blood, sampled in a trial of the OX40 agonist ivuxolimab. These receptors were collected from an adult with an advanced solid tumor such as melanoma, head and neck, liver or kidney cancer.

J is TRBJ2-3 and V is TRBV11-2, with D perhaps matching TRBD2 (6 bases). V was clipped by 1 base and J by 0 bases, with 8 bases between them. Looked up from germline, CDR1 is SGHAT and CDR2 is FQNNGV. This CDR3 contains 15 residues. The CDR3: CASSLGGGSTDTQYF. The CDR3 DNA reads TGTGCCAGCAGCTTAGGTGGGGGGAGCACAGATACGCAGTATTTT.

This clone has a handful of counts. The V gene is TRBV4-1, the J gene TRBJ1-2; D ambiguous. Between the trimmed V and J ends, which lost 1 base and 2 bases, there was a span of 11 bases. Germline CDR1 reads MGHRA; CDR2 reads YSYEKL. The length of the CDR3 is 15 residues. The CDR3 region has the DNA TGCGCCAGCAGCCAAGGTTTCCGGGGAAACTATGGCTACACCTTC. Protein sequence: CASSQGFRGNYGYTF.

The rearrangement links TRBV4-3 to TRBJ2-1, with TRBD2 identical over 10 bases. Germline V lookup: CDR1 LGHNA, CDR2 YSLEER. The CDR3 extends over 15 amino acids. Unmatched junction bases numbered 1, after V lost 1 base and J lost 4 bases. The CDR3 DNA sequence: TGCGCCAGCAGCCAAGCAGCGGGGGGGTACAATGAGCAGTTCTTC. This translates into CASSQAAGGYNEQFF.

The chain joins TRBV5-4 to TRBJ2-7; D is unresolved. V lost 1 base to trimming and J lost 6 bases, with 5 bases between them. This CDR3 is 11 amino acids long. Germline assignment: CDR1 SGHNT and CDR2 YYREEE (reference sequence). In nucleotides, the CDR3 is TGTGCCAGCAGCTTGTCATCCGAGCAGTACTTC. Amino acids: CASSLSSEQYF.

CDR3 DNA sequence: TGTGCCAGCAGCTTTGAAGGGGAGGGGGGACGGAGCTCCTACGAGCAGTACTTC. Encoded protein: CASSFEGEGGRSSYEQYF. The chain joins TRBV11-3 to TRBJ2-7, with D possibly matching TRBD2 (7 bases). The germline CDR1 and CDR2 sequences are SGHNT and YENEEA. Trimming stripped 3 bases from V and 0 bases from J, with 21 bases between. This CDR3 comprises 18 residues.

The V and J genes are TRBV4-2 and TRBJ2-7; possibly TRBD1 or TRBD2 for D (5 bases each). In germline, CDR1 is LGHNA, CDR2 YNFKEQ. V dropped 5 bases and J dropped 3 bases, with 14 bases sitting between them. The CDR3 totals 14 residues. The DNA for the CDR3 is TGTGCCAGCAGCTTGGATGAGGGGTTCTACGAGCAGTACGTC. It encodes CASSLDEGFYEQYV.

V usage is TRBV7-9 and J usage is TRBJ2-3; TRBD2 aligns across 12 bases. The CDR3 covers 16 residues. V was clipped by 5 bases and J by 5 bases; unmatched bases: 8. The germline gives CDR1 SEHNR, CDR2 FQNEAQ (reference sequence). Here the CDR3 DNA reads TGTGCCAGCAGCCCTCCTAGCGGGGGGGCTGAAGATACGCAGTATTTT. Translation gives CASSPPSGGAEDTQYF.

V gene TRBV27 combines with J gene TRBJ1-2, with D perhaps TRBD1 (5 bases). The CDR3 sequence is 14 residues long. Germline V gives CDR1 MNHEY, CDR2 SMNVEV (reference sequence). Trimming cost V 2 bases and J 6 bases, with 13 bases left between them. CDR3 in DNA: TGTGCCAGCAGTTTAGGAGTAGAGGGGAATGGCTACACCTTC. Translating gives CASSLGVEGNGYTF.

This rearrangement joins TRBV6-6 to TRBJ1-1; D not resolved. This CDR3 spans 10 amino acids. The V end lost 8 bases, the J end lost 5 bases, and 6 bases lay between the germline ends. Germline lookup yields CDR1 MNHNY and CDR2 SVGAGI (reference sequence). CDR3 amino acids: CASRRTEAFF. CDR3 sequence (DNA): TGTGCCAGCCGGCGAACTGAAGCTTTCTTT.

V usage is TRBV6-5 and J usage is TRBJ2-2; the match to TRBD1 covers 10 bases. This CDR3 spans 15 amino acids. J lost 4 bases, V lost 4 bases, and 3 bases had no gene match. The germline V gene encodes CDR1 MNHEY and CDR2 SVGAGI. The CDR3 protein is CASSSGTGVTGELFF. The CDR3 DNA reads as TGTGCCAGCAGTTCCGGGACAGGGGTCACCGGGGAGCTGTTTTTT.

This chain connects TRBV5-1 to TRBJ2-1, with D tentatively TRBD1 (6 bases). The V end lost 10 bases, the J end lost 5 bases, and 10 bases lay between the germline ends. The CDR3 has 11 amino acids. Per germline, CDR1 SGHRS and CDR2 YFSETQ. This CDR3 reads CAVRQDNEQFF. In DNA form, the CDR3 reads TGCGCCGTCCGACAGGACAATGAGCAGTTCTTC.

The chain joins TRBV28 to TRBJ2-5, with D unclear. This CDR3 spans 15 amino acids. Trimming took 2 bases from V and 3 from J, leaving 13 bases between them. In germline, CDR1 is MDHEN, CDR2 SYDVKM. CDR3 loop: CASSLTPRVEETQYF. The DNA for the CDR3 is TGTGCCAGCAGTTTAACTCCCCGGGTCGAAGAGACCCAGTACTTC.

This clone appeared once. The chain has TRBV27 and TRBJ2-3; 8 bases match TRBD1. This CDR3 region has 17 residues. CDR1 is MNHEY, CDR2 SMNVEV, per germline (reference sequence). Trimming at V came to 5 bases and at J to 2 bases, leaving 12 bases not matched to a gene. The CDR3 sequence is CASSPWTGQLITDTQYF. The CDR3 DNA reads TGTGCCAGCAGTCCGTGGACAGGGCAATTGATCACAGATACGCAGTATTTT.

J is TRBJ1-5 and V is TRBV21-1. TRBV21-1 represents a pseudogene. CDR3 length: 15 amino acids. The CDR3 protein is CASSGSGRTQAPQHF. The CDR3 nucleotides read TGTGCCAGCAGCGGAAGCGGACGGACTCAAGCGCCCCAGCATTTT.

The chain carries TRBV7-8 and TRBJ2-1, with 10 bases fitting TRBD2. The CDR3 sequence is 15 residues long. Germline-derived CDR1 and CDR2 are SGHVS and FQNEAQ. Trimming removed 5 bases from V and 7 bases from J; junction bases left unmatched: 8. CDR3: CASSASGGASNEQFF. In DNA, the CDR3 is TGTGCCAGCAGCGCAAGCGGGGGGGCCTCTAATGAGCAGTTCTTC.

The V gene is TRBV2, the J gene TRBJ1-6; a weak D match, TRBD1 (5 bases). This CDR3 has 15 residues. V lost 4 bases and J 10 bases, leaving 17 bases between the germline ends. Per the germline V gene, CDR1 is SNHLY and CDR2 is FYNNEI. CDR3 coding DNA: TGTGCCAGCAGTGCGTCTGGGGCGACAGCCTCACCCCTCCACTTT. This codes for CASSASGATASPLHF. Using reference TRBV2 and TRBJ1-6 for the parts outside the CDR3, the full variable domain is EPEVTQTPSHQVTQMGQEVILRCVPISNHLYFYWYRQILGQKVEFLVSFYNNEISEKSEIFDDQFSVERPDGSNFTLKIRSTKLEDSAMYFCASSASGATASPLHFGNGTRLTVT.

This chain links TRBV11-2 with TRBJ2-2; D is uncertain. CDR1 SGHAT and CDR2 FQNNGV come from the germline V gene. This CDR3 comprises 15 residues. With 2 bases removed from V and 6 bases from J, the gap between germline ends came to 13 bases. The CDR3 DNA follows: TGTGCCAGCAGCTTAACCGCCTACGGCTCCGGGGAGCTGTTTTTT. As protein: CASSLTAYGSGELFF. The full variable domain, its missing parts supplied by reference TRBV11-2 and TRBJ2-2, is EAGVAQSPRYKIIEKRQSVAFWCNPISGHATLYWYQQILGQGPKLLIQFQNNGVVDDSQLPKDRFSAERLKGVDSTLKIQPAKLEDSAVYLCASSLTAYGSGELFFGEGSRLTVL.

V gene TRBV19 combines with J gene TRBJ1-2; 8 bases are a match to TRBD1. The germline V gene has CDR1 LNHDA and CDR2 SQIVND (reference sequence). The CDR3 loop spans 17 amino acids. The trim removed 3 bases at V and 0 bases at J, leaving 9 bases unmatched. The CDR3 DNA sequence: TGTGCCAGTAGTATTGAAGGGACAGGAAGAGCTAACTATGGCTACACCTTC. Residues: CASSIEGTGRANYGYTF.

The chain uses TRBV5-4 and TRBJ2-2; D may correspond to TRBD1 or TRBD2 (5 bases each). The V gene's germline CDR1 is SGHNT and CDR2 YYREEE (reference sequence). Trimming left V 0 bases short and J 1 base short, with 10 bases between. The CDR3 has 16 amino acids. The CDR3 reads CASSLVGTVNTGELFF. The CDR3 DNA follows: TGTGCCAGCAGCTTGGTCGGGACGGTGAACACCGGGGAGCTGTTTTTT.

This clone came up once. The chain carries TRBV7-2 and TRBJ2-3; D may correspond to TRBD1 or TRBD2 (5 bases each). The germline gives CDR1 SGHTA, CDR2 FQGNSA. V gave up 5 bases and J gave up 3 bases, with 18 bases separating them. The CDR3 consists of 16 residues. The CDR3: CASSPEGWGRTDTQYF. The CDR3 DNA reads as TGTGCCAGCAGCCCCGAGGGCTGGGGCCGTACAGATACGCAGTATTTT.

This CDR3 reads CASSLAGSSMNTEAFF. CDR3 DNA sequence: TGTGCCAGCAGCTTAGCGGGGTCTTCCATGAACACTGAAGCTTTCTTT. The chain carries TRBV7-9 and TRBJ1-1; unclear D gene. Germline V lookup: CDR1 SEHNR, CDR2 FQNEAQ (reference sequence). Trimming took off 0 bases at V and 0 bases at J, with 11 bases between the two ends. CDR3 length: 16 residues. Full variable domain (outside the CDR3, taken from reference TRBV7-9 and TRBJ1-1): DTGVSQNPRHKITKRGQNVTFRCDPISEHNRLYWYRQTLGQGPEFLTYFQNEAQLEKSRLLSDRFSAERPKGSFSTLEIQRTEQGDSAMYLCASSLAGSSMNTEAFFGQGTRLTVV.

A word on this clone: The same CDR3 can be traced to other DNA sequences in this sample. J is TRBJ2-7 and V is TRBV6-6, with D perhaps TRBD2 (5 bases). The germline CDR1 and CDR2 sequences are MNHNY and SVGAGI (reference sequence). The CDR3 totals 14 residues. V gave up 2 bases and J gave up 4 bases, with 12 bases separating them. The chain's CDR3 is CASSYGGGSYEQYV. In nucleotides, the CDR3 is TGTGCCAGCAGTTACGGAGGAGGCAGTTACGAGCAGTACGTC.

The chain couples TRBV10-3 to TRBJ1-2; possibly TRBD1 for D (5 bases). Germline CDR1 and CDR2: ENHRY and SYGVKD. The CDR3 is 14 amino acids. The germline V and J ends were trimmed by 6 bases and 2 bases, with 13 bases remaining between them. CDR3: CAISQKEGNYGYTF. In DNA, the CDR3 is TGTGCCATCAGCCAGAAGGAGGGGAACTATGGCTACACCTTC.

The V gene is TRBV2, the J gene TRBJ1-2; weak D call: TRBD1 (6 bases). The germline V gene has CDR1 SNHLY and CDR2 FYNNEI. Trimming shortened V by 6 bases and J by 8 bases, and 13 bases separated the two germline ends. This CDR3 contains 12 residues. The CDR3 DNA reads as TGTGCCAGCAGCTGGGCCGGACAGGGCTACACCTTC. This sequence encodes CASSWAGQGYTF.

The chain employs TRBV7-9 and TRBJ2-5; tentative D call: TRBD1 (6 bases). V was cut by 5 bases and J by 2 bases, with 12 bases left in between. The CDR3 length is 14 residues. Germline V gives CDR1 SEHNR, CDR2 FQNEAQ (reference sequence). The DNA for the CDR3 is TGTGCCAGCAGCAATACTACAGGGCAAGAGACCCAGTACTTC. Protein product: CASSNTTGQETQYF. Supplemented by reference TRBV7-9 and TRBJ2-5, the full variable domain reads DTGVSQNPRHKITKRGQNVTFRCDPISEHNRLYWYRQTLGQGPEFLTYFQNEAQLEKSRLLSDRFSAERPKGSFSTLEIQRTEQGDSAMYLCASSNTTGQETQYFGPGTRLLVL.

The chain recombines TRBV4-3 with TRBJ2-3; D ambiguous. This CDR3 contains 14 residues. CDR1 and CDR2 from the germline V gene are LGHNA and YSLEER. With 4 bases removed from V and 3 bases from J, the gap between germline ends came to 11 bases. The CDR3 loop is CASSPPADTDTQYF. In DNA, the CDR3 is TGCGCCAGCAGCCCCCCGGCAGATACAGATACGCAGTATTTT.

The chain carries TRBV25-1 and TRBJ2-1; possible D gene TRBD2, 6 bases. CDR1 and CDR2 from the germline V gene are MGHDK and SYGVNS. The CDR3 covers 15 residues. Trimming removed 8 bases from V and 2 bases from J, with 16 bases in between. The CDR3 nucleotides are TGTGCCAGCGCCCTCGGGGAGGTGCCCTACAATGAGCAGTTCTTC. Residues: CASALGEVPYNEQFF.